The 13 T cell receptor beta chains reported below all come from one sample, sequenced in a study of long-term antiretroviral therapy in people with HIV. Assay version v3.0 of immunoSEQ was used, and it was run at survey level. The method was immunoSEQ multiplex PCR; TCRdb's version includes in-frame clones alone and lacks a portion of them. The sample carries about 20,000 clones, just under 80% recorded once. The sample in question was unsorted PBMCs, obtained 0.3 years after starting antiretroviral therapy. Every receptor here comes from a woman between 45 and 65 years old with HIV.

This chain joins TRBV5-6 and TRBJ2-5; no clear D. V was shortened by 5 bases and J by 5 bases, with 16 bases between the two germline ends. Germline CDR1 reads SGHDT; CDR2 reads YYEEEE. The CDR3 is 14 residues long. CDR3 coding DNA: TGTGCCAGCAGGTCCCCGACGGCAGAGGAGACCCAGTACTTC. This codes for CASRSPTAEETQYF.

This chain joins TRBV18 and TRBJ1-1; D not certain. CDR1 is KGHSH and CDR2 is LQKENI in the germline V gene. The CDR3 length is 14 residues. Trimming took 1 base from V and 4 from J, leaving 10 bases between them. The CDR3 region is CASSPQGSTTEAFF. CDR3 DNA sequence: TGTGCCAGCTCACCACAGGGAAGTACCACTGAAGCTTTCTTT.

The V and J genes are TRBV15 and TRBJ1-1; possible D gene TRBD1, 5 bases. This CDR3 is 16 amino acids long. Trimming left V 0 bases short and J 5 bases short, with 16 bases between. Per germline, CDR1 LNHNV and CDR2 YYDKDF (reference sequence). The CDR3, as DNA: TGTGCCACCAGCAGAGATCAAAGGGGTTGGGAGACTGAAGCTTTCTTT. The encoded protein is CATSRDQRGWETEAFF.

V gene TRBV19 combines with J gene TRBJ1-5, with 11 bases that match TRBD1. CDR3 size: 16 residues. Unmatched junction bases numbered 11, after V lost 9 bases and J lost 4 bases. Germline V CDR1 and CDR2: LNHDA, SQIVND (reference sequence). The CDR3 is CASKIGTGGLNQPQHF. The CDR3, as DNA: TGTGCCAGCAAGATAGGGACAGGGGGTTTAAATCAGCCCCAGCATTTT. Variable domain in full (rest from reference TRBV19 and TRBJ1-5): DGGITQSPKYLFRKEGQNVTLSCEQNLNHDAMYWYRQDPGQGLRLIYYSQIVNDFQKGDIAEGYSVSREKKESFPLTVTSAQKNPTAFYLCASKIGTGGLNQPQHFGDGTRLSIL.

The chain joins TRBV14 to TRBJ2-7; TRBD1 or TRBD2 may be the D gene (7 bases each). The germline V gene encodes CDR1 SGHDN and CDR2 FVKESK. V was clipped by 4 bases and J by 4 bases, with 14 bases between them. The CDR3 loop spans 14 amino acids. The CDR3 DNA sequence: TGTGCCAGCAGCCCCACAGGGGAGGGGTACGAGCAGTACGTC. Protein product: CASSPTGEGYEQYV.

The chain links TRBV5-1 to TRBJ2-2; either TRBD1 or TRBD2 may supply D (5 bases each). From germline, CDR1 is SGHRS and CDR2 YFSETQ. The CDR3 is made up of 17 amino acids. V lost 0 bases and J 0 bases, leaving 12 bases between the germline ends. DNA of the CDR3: TGCGCCAGCAGCTTGGGGAACCGGGACCCGAACACCGGGGAGCTGTTTTTT. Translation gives CASSLGNRDPNTGELFF.

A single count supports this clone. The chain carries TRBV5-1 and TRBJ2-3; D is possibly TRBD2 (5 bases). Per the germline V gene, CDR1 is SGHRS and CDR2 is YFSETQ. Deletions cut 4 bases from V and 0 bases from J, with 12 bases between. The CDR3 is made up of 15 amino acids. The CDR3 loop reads CASSPPTGSTDTQYF. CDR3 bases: TGCGCCAGCAGCCCCCCTACGGGGAGCACAGATACGCAGTATTTT.

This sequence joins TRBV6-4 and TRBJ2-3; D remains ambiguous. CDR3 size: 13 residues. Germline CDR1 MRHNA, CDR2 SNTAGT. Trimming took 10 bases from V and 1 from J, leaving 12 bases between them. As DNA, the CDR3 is TGTGCCACAAGACACTCTCGCACAGATACGCAGTATTTT. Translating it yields CATRHSRTDTQYF.

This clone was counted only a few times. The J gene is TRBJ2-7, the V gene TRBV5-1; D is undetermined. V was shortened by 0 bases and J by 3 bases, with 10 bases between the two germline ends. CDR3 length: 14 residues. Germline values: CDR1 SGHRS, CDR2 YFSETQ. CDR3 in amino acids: CASSLGDWGYEQYF. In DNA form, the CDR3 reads TGCGCCAGCAGCTTGGGTGATTGGGGCTACGAGCAGTACTTC.

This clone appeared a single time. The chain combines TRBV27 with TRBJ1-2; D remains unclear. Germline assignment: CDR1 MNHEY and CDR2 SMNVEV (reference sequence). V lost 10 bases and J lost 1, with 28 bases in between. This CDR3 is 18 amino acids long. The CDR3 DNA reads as TGTGCCACAAGGAGGGCAGTGGGCGGGGATCCTCTTAACTATGGCTACACCTTC. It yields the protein CATRRAVGGDPLNYGYTF.

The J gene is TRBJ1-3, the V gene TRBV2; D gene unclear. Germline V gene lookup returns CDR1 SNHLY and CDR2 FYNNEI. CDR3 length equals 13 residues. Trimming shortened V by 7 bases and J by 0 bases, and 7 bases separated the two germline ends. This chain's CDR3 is CASKGFSGNTIYF. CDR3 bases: TGTGCCAGCAAGGGATTCTCTGGAAACACCATATATTTT.

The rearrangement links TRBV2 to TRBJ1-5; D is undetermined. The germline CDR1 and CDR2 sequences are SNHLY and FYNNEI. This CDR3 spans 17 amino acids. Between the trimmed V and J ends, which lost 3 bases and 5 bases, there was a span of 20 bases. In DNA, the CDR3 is TGTGCCAGCAGTGAGGGGATTGGGGATCCAAGGGATCAGCCCCAGCATTTT. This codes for CASSEGIGDPRDQPQHF.

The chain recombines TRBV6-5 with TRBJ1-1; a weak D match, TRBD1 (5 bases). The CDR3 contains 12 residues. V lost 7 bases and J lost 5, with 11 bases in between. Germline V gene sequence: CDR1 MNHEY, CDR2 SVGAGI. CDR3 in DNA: TGTGCCAGCACCAACCGGGGGACTGAAGCTTTCTTT. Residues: CASTNRGTEAFF.